This section outlines one TCR beta chain sequence together with its context. This sample was taken from a study of blood T cell repertoires in COVID-19. Patients in Seattle were enrolled during active infection, then followed longitudinally. Germline V gene lookup returns CDR1 SNHLY and CDR2 FYNNEI. Between the trimmed V and J ends, which lost 6 bases and 0 bases, there was a span of 13 bases. There are 15 residues in the CDR3. TCRdb's copy holds only in-frame clones and misses some; the assay was immunoSEQ multiplex PCR. The sample has under 400,000 clones; 88% are singletons. The chain recombines TRBV2 with TRBJ2-3, with a tentative D call TRBD1 (5 bases). Sequenced sample: peripheral blood. This TCR was sampled from a woman aged 25-40 years with COVID-19, enrolled during active disease. CDR3: CASRQDGLSTDTQYF. CDR3 coding DNA: TGTGCCAGCAGACAGGACGGCCTAAGCACAGATACGCAGTATTTT.